This T cell receptor beta chain comes out of a study of blood T cell repertoires in COVID-19. Study information: Specimens from acute and convalescent COVID-19 originated in the United States, Italy and Spain. PBMCs, B-cell-depleted T cells, or T cells were the source of the cDNA or gDNA that made up the material.

Germline CDR1 KGHSH, CDR2 LQKENI. CDR3 length equals 17 residues. V lost 3 bases and J 8 bases, leaving 20 bases between the germline ends. Authors' methods: Nucleated cell number was recorded as an estimate derived from reference gene primer amplification. Measured with immunoSEQ multiplex PCR; TCRdb has only the in-frame clones, and not every one. The V and J calls and clone size are taken from that table; D and trimming were inferred from the DNA. The data show under 250,000 clones, around 83% seen once. This rearrangement joins TRBV18 to TRBJ1-6, with unresolved D. The sample consisted of peripheral blood. This sequence originates from a woman in her 70s with COVID-19, enrolled during active disease. The CDR3 is CASSPYLVQELDSPLHF. DNA for the CDR3: TGTGCCAGCTCACCTTACTTGGTTCAGGAACTCGATTCACCCCTCCACTTT.